This TCR beta chain was recovered during a study of identical twins. This clonotype was counted at least ten times. This CDR3 comprises 15 residues. The trim removed 1 base at V and 3 bases at J, leaving 6 bases unmatched. Germline V lookup: CDR1 SGHKS, CDR2 YYEKEE (reference sequence). Template switching introduced a universal primer site, and the cDNA bore unique molecular identifiers. TCRdb reprocessed the 5' RACE reads with MiXCR, giving one entry per CDR3 protein. Of approximately 500,000 distinct CDR3 sequences listed, approximately 24% were seen once; the top ten hold approximately 2.9%. This sample also belongs to another study, concerning T cells expressing NK-cell markers.

The gene calls are TRBV5-5 and TRBJ1-1, with 7 bases aligning to TRBD1. The sequenced material came from CD4+ T cells sorted from blood. The source is a woman in her late teens or twenties in good health. CDR3 region: CASSLLAGTDTEAFF. The CDR3 region has the DNA TGTGCCAGCAGCTTGTTGGCTGGGACAGACACTGAAGCTTTCTTT.